This T cell receptor (beta chain) was recovered during a study of T cell repertoires in cytomegalovirus infection. Study overall: It was recently identified HLA-C-restricted and well-studied HLA-B-restricted CMV epitopes that the study used. Public TCR beta signatures marked donors with CMV infection and the matching HLA.

Study-level results: Summed public TCR beta family frequency identified CMV carriers bearing the relevant HLA. Dominating the ex vivo response were HLA-C-restricted CMV-specific TCR beta clonotypes.

In this sample, this clonotype turned up a few times. Antigen unknown. TCRdb analysed the reads with MiXCR anew, one entry per CDR3 protein. Of under 150,000 distinct CDR3 sequences listed, under 35% were seen once; the top ten hold 41%. Unmatched junction bases numbered 4, after V lost 4 bases and J lost 4 bases. There are 14 residues in the CDR3. V gene TRBV12-3 or TRBV12-4 combines with J gene TRBJ2-7; 10 nucleotides line up with TRBD1. Specimen: CD8+ T cells from cultured PBMCs, collected from culture after CMV antigen stimulation. The clonotype comes from a human donor in good health (CMV status not recorded). Some clones in this sample may be carry-over from other donors' samples. CDR3 nucleotides: TGTGCCAGCAGTTCCGGGACAGGGGTTTACGAGCAGTACTTC. Its protein is CASSSGTGVYEQYF.